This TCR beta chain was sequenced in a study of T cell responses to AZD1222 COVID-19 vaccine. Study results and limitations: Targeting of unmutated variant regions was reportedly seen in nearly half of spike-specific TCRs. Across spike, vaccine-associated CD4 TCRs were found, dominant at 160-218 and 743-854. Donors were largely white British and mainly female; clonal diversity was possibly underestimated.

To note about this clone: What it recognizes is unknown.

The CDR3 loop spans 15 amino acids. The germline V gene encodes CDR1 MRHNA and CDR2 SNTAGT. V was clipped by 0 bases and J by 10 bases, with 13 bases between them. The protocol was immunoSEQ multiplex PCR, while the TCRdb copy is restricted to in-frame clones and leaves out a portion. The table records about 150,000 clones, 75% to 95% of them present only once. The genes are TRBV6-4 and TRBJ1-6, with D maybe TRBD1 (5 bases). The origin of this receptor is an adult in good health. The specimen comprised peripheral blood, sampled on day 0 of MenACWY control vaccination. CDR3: CASSDSTRGDSPLHF. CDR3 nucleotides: TGTGCCAGCAGTGACTCGACAAGGGGCGACTCACCCCTCCACTTT.